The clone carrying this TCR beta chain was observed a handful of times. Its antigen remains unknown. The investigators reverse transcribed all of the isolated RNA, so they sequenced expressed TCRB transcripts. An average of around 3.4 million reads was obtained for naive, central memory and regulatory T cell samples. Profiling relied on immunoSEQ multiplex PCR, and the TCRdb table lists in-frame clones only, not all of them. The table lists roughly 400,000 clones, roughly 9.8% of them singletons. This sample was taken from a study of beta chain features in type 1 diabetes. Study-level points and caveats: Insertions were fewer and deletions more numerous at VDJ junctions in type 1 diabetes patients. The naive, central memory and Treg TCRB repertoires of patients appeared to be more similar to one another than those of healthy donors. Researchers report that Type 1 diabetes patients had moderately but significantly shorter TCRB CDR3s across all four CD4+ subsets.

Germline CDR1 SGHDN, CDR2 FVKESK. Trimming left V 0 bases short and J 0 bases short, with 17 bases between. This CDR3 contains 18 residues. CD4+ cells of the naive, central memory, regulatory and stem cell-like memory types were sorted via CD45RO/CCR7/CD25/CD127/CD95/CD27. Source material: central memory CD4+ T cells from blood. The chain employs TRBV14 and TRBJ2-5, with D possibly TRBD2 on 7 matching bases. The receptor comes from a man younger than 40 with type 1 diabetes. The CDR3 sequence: CASSQDAGGGPDQETQYF. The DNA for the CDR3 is TGTGCCAGCAGCCAAGATGCTGGCGGGGGCCCCGACCAAGAGACCCAGTACTTC.